The next 16 T cell receptor beta chains were all read from a single sample in a study of T cell repertoires and Cas9 in healthy adults. Using immunoSEQ multiplex PCR, the repertoire was profiled, and TCRdb retains in-frame clones only, with some absent. Among more than 20,000 clones listed, 85% to 95% were seen once. Material: CD4+ effector T cells (CD127+, CD25-, CD137-, CD154-) from PBMCs; culture status not recorded. Receptors originate from a human donor in good health.

This rearrangement joins TRBV12-5 to TRBJ2-5; unclear D gene. The CDR3 is 13 residues long. Trimming took 3 bases from V and 4 from J, leaving 9 bases between them. Germline values: CDR1 LGHNT, CDR2 FRNRAP. The CDR3 DNA follows: TGTGCTAGTGGTTTCCGGACCCCAGAGACCCAGTACTTC. Encoded protein: CASGFRTPETQYF.

The CDR3 nucleotides are TGTGCCAGCAGCTTAGAGCAGGGCTATGGCTACACCTTC. Residues: CASSLEQGYGYTF. The rearrangement uses TRBV7-2 and TRBJ1-2, with TRBD1 as a possible D gene (5 bases). CDR3 length: 13 residues. Trimming pared 1 base from V and 4 bases from J, leaving 7 bases between. Per germline, CDR1 SGHTA and CDR2 FQGNSA. Drawing the rest from reference TRBV7-2 and TRBJ1-2, the complete variable domain is GAGVSQSPSNKVTEKGKDVELRCDPISGHTALYWYRQSLGQGLEFLIYFQGNSAPDKSGLPSDRFSAERTGGSVSTLTIQRTQQEDSAVYLCASSLEQGYGYTFGSGTRLTVV.

The rearrangement joins TRBV11-2 to TRBJ1-3; 8 nucleotides line up with TRBD1. Germline loops: CDR1 SGHAT, CDR2 FQNNGV. With 4 bases clipped from V and 1 base from J, the junction kept 15 bases outside the gene matches. The CDR3 has 19 amino acids. This chain's CDR3 is CASSSNGYRGIGSGNTIYF. CDR3 coding DNA: TGTGCCAGCAGCTCAAATGGGTACAGGGGGATAGGATCTGGAAACACCATATATTTT.

The count of this clone is one. The genes are TRBV25-1 and TRBJ1-2; no reliable D call. Trimming took off 2 bases at V and 8 bases at J, with 18 bases between the two ends. This CDR3 spans 15 amino acids. Germline CDR1 and CDR2: MGHDK and SYGVNS. CDR3 sequence reads: CASSERYIWRNGYTF. In DNA, the CDR3 is TGTGCCAGCAGTGAAAGATACATCTGGAGGAACGGCTACACCTTC.

This clone was detected a few times. The genes are TRBV2 and TRBJ2-2; possible D gene TRBD2, 6 bases. V shed 6 bases and J shed 2 bases, with 10 bases lying between them. Germline values: CDR1 SNHLY, CDR2 FYNNEI. The CDR3 extends over 14 amino acids. CDR3 DNA sequence: TGTGCCAGCAGACCGGGACTCAACACCGGGGAGCTGTTTTTT. Its translation: CASRPGLNTGELFF.

CDR3 DNA: TGTGCCAGCAGCTTTGGGGCAGTGAGTTATGGCTACACCTTC. Translating it yields CASSFGAVSYGYTF. This sequence joins TRBV7-8 and TRBJ1-2; tentative D call: TRBD1 (5 bases). Trimming removed 3 bases from V and 5 bases from J, with 13 bases in between. The CDR3 has 14 residues. Looked up from germline, CDR1 is SGHVS and CDR2 is FQNEAQ.

The V gene is TRBV7-6, the J gene TRBJ2-5; D is uncertain. Germline CDR1 reads SGHVS; CDR2 reads FNYEAQ. Trimming took 8 bases from V and 4 from J, leaving 14 bases between them. This CDR3 contains 13 residues. CDR3: CASGSTVGETQYF. The DNA of the CDR3 is TGTGCCAGCGGGTCAACTGTCGGAGAGACCCAGTACTTC.

J is TRBJ1-5 and V is TRBV27, with D maybe TRBD1 (6 bases). Germline V gives CDR1 MNHEY, CDR2 SMNVEV (reference sequence). The CDR3 sequence is 12 residues long. The V gene lost 6 bases and the J gene lost 3 bases, with 6 bases spanning the gap. CDR3 sequence (DNA): TGTGCCAGCAGGGGGGCCAATCAGCCCCAGCATTTT. Its protein is CASRGANQPQHF.

V is TRBV30 and J is TRBJ1-3; no firm D call. V lost 4 bases, J lost 0 bases, and 1 base lay in between. CDR1 and CDR2 from the germline V gene are GTSNPN and SVGIG (reference sequence). This CDR3 is built from 11 residues. The CDR3 protein is CAWNSGNTIYF. The CDR3 DNA follows: TGTGCCTGGAACTCTGGAAACACCATATATTTT.

This clone was seen a few times. This chain joins TRBV25-1 and TRBJ1-1; 11 bases are shared with TRBD1. Germline loops: CDR1 MGHDK, CDR2 SYGVNS. The V gene end was trimmed by 8 bases and the J gene end by 4 bases; junction bases not matched to a gene: 0. The CDR3 covers 12 residues. The CDR3: CASGTGGTEAFF. As DNA, the CDR3 is TGTGCCAGCGGGACAGGGGGCACTGAAGCTTTCTTT. Supplemented by reference TRBV25-1 and TRBJ1-1, the full variable domain reads EADIYQTPRYLVIGTGKKITLECSQTMGHDKMYWYQQDPGMELHLIHYSYGVNSTEKGDLSSESTVSRIRTEHFPLTLESARPSHTSQYLCASGTGGTEAFFGQGTRLTVV.

The chain uses TRBV10-3 and TRBJ1-5; D might be TRBD1 (6 bases). Germline CDR1 ENHRY, CDR2 SYGVKD. The CDR3 is made up of 13 amino acids. Deletions cut 9 bases from V and 1 base from J, with 10 bases between. CDR3 amino acids: CAIQGESNQPQHF. Here the CDR3 DNA reads TGTGCCATACAGGGAGAGAGCAATCAGCCCCAGCATTTT.

In its sample, this clone was seen once. This chain uses TRBV7-2 with TRBJ1-1; tentatively, D is TRBD1 (5 bases). Trimming cost V 5 bases and J 2 bases, with 18 bases left between them. The CDR3 contains 16 residues. Germline V gives CDR1 SGHTA, CDR2 FQGNSA. The CDR3 DNA follows: TGTGCCAGCAGCCCAAACGGGAGGGGATCAAACACTGAAGCTTTCTTT. Translated: CASSPNGRGSNTEAFF.

The chain carries TRBV14 and TRBJ2-2; D is unclear. CDR1 and CDR2 from the germline V gene are SGHDN and FVKESK. The CDR3 consists of 14 residues. V was trimmed by 1 base and J by 1 base, leaving 4 bases between them. CDR3 DNA sequence: TGTGCCAGCAGCCAAGTTGGGAACACCGGGGAGCTGTTTTTT. Protein product: CASSQVGNTGELFF.

V usage is TRBV4-1 and J usage is TRBJ2-1; D not resolved. V was cut by 1 base and J by 4 bases, with 20 bases left in between. The CDR3 loop spans 18 amino acids. Germline CDR1 and CDR2: MGHRA and YSYEKL. The CDR3 region has the DNA TGCGCCAGCAGCCAAGTCGACCTGGGGTTTGCTACTTACAATGAGCAGTTCTTC. This sequence encodes CASSQVDLGFATYNEQFF.

This chain links TRBV18 with TRBJ2-7, with D possibly being TRBD1 or TRBD2 (5 bases each). The length of the CDR3 is 20 residues. The V gene's germline CDR1 is KGHSH and CDR2 LQKENI. Deletions cut 3 bases from V and 0 bases from J, with 27 bases between. CDR3 nucleotides: TGTGCCAGCTCACCTGGGACCACTAGAAAGTTGAGTGTCGGCTCCTACGAGCAGTACTTC. Translation: CASSPGTTRKLSVGSYEQYF.

This chain uses TRBV6-5 with TRBJ2-5, with TRBD2 matching 9 bases. J was trimmed by 9 bases and V by 2 bases; bases with no gene match: 10. The CDR3 is made up of 15 amino acids. The germline V gene encodes CDR1 MNHEY and CDR2 SVGAGI. CDR3 DNA sequence: TGTGCCAGCAGTTACCTGATAGCGGGGGCCGCCTCCCAGTACTTC. It translates to CASSYLIAGAASQYF.